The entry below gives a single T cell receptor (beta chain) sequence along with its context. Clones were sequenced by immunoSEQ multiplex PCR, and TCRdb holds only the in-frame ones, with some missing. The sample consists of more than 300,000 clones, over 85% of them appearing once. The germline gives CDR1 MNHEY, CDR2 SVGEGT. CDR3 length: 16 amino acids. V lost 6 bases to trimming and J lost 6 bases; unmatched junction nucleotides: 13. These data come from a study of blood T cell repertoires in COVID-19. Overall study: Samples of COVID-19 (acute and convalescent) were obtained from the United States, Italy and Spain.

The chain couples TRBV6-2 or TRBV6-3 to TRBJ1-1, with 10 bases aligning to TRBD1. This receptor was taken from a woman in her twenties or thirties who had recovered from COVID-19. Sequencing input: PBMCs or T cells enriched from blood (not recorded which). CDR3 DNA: TGTGCCAGCAGCCGACAGGGGGCGTGGGGTATGGCTGAAGCTTTCTTT. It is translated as CASSRQGAWGMAEAFF.